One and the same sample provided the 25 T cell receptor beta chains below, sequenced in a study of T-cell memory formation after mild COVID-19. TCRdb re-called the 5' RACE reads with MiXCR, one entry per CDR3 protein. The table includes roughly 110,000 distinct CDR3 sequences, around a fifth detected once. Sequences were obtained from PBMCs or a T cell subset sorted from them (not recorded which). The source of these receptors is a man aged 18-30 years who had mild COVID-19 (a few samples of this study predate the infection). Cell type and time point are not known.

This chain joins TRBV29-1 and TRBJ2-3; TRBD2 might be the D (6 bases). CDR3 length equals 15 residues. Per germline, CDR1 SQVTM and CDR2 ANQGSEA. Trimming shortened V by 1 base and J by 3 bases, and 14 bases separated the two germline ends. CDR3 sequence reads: CSVEGGRGSTDTQYF. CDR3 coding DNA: TGCAGCGTTGAAGGAGGGCGGGGTAGTACAGATACGCAGTATTTT.

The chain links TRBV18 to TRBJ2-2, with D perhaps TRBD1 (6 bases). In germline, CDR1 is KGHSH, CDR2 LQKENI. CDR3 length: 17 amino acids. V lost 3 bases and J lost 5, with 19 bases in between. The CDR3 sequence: CASSPKQGGLRTGELFF. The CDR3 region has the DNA TGTGCCAGCTCACCGAAACAGGGTGGATTAAGGACCGGGGAGCTGTTTTTT.

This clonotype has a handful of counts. The CDR3 protein is CASSWTPAATYEQYF. For the CDR3, the DNA is TGCGCCAGCAGCTGGACGCCGGCGGCGACCTACGAGCAGTACTTC. The J gene is TRBJ2-7, the V gene TRBV5-1, with unresolved D. The germline V and J ends were trimmed by 3 bases and 2 bases, with 15 bases remaining between them. Germline V gene data show CDR1 as SGHRS and CDR2 as YFSETQ. The CDR3 has 15 residues.

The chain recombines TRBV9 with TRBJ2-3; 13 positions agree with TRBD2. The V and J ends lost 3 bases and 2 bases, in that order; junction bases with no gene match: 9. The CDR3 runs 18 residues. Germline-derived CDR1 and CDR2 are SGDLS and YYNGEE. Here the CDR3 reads CASSDPTSGGPNTDTQYF. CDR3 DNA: TGTGCCAGCAGCGATCCGACTAGCGGGGGGCCAAACACAGATACGCAGTATTTT.

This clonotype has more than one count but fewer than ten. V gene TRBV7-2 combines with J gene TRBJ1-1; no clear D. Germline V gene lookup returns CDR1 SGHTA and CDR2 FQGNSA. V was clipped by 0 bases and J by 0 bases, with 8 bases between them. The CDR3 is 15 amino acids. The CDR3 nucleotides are TGTGCCAGCAGCTTAGCAGTAACCTTGAACACTGAAGCTTTCTTT. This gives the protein CASSLAVTLNTEAFF.

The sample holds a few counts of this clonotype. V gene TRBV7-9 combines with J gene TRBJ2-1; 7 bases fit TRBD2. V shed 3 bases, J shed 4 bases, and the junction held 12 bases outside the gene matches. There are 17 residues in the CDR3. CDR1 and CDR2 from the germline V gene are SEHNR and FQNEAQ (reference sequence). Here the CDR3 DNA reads TGTGCCAGCAGCTTTGGGAGCGGGGCAAAGTTATACAATGAGCAGTTCTTC. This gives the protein CASSFGSGAKLYNEQFF.

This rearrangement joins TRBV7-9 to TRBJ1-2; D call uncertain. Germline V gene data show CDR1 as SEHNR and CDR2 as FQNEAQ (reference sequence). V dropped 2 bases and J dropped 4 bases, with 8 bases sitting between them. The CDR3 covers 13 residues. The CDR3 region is CASSLSNSYGYTF. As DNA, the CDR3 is TGTGCCAGCAGCTTATCGAATTCCTATGGCTACACCTTC.

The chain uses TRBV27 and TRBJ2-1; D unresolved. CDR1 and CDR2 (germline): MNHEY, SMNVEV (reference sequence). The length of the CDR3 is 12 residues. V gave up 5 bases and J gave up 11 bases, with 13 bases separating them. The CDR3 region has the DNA TGTGCCAGCAGTCCTGGACGGAGTAAGCAGTTCTTC. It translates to CASSPGRSKQFF.

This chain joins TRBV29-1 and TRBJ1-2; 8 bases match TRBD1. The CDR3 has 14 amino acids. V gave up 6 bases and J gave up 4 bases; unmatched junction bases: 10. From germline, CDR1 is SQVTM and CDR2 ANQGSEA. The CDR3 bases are TGCAGCGTAGAACAGGGGGACACCTTCTATGGCTACACCTTC. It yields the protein CSVEQGDTFYGYTF.

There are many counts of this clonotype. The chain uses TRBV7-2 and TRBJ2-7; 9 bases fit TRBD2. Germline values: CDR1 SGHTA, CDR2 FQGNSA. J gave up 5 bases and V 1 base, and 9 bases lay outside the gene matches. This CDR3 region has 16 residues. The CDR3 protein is CASSLVWGLAVHEQYF. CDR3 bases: TGTGCCAGCAGCTTAGTCTGGGGACTAGCTGTCCACGAGCAGTACTTC.

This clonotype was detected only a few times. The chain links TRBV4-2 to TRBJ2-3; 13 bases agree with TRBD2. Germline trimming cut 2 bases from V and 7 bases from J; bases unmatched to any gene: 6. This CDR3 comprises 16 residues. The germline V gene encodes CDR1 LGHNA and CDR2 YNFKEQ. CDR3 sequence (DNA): TGTGCCAGCAGCCAAAGCGGGACTAGCGGGATTTATACGCAGTATTTT. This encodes CASSQSGTSGIYTQYF.

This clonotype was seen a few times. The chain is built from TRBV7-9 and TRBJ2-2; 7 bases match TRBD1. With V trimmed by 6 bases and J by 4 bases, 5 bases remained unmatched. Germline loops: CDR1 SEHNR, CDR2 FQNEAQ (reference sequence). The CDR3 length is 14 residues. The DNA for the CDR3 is TGTGCCAGCAGTCCGACAGGGACCACCGGGGAGCTGTTTTTT. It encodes CASSPTGTTGELFF. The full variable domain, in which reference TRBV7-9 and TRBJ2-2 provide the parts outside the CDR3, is DTGVSQNPRHKITKRGQNVTFRCDPISEHNRLYWYRQTLGQGPEFLTYFQNEAQLEKSRLLSDRFSAERPKGSFSTLEIQRTEQGDSAMYLCASSPTGTTGELFFGEGSRLTVL.

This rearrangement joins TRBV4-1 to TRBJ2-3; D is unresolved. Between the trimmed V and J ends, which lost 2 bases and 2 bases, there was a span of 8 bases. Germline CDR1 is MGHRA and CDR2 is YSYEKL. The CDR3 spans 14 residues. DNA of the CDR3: TGCGCCAGCAGCCAAAATGGAGTCACAGATACGCAGTATTTT. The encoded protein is CASSQNGVTDTQYF.

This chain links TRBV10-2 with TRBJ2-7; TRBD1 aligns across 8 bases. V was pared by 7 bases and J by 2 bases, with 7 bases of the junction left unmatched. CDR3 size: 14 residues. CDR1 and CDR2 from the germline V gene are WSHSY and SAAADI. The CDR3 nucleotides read TGCGCCAGCAAGGAAGCAGGGGGCGCCTACGAGCAGTACGTC. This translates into CASKEAGGAYEQYV.

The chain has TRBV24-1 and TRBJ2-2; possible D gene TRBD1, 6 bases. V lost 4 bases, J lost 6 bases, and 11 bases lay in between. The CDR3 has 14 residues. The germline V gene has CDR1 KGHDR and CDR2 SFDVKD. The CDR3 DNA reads TGTGCCACCAGTGAAACGGACAGTCCCGGGGAGCTGTTTTTT. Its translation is CATSETDSPGELFF.

CDR3 amino acids: CASSQDGVEGQPQHF. CDR3 bases: TGCGCCAGCAGCCAAGATGGGGTCGAGGGACAGCCCCAGCATTTT. The chain recombines TRBV4-3 with TRBJ1-5; D unresolved. V lost 0 bases, J lost 7 bases, and 13 bases lay in between. Per germline, CDR1 LGHNA and CDR2 YSLEER. The CDR3 contains 15 residues.

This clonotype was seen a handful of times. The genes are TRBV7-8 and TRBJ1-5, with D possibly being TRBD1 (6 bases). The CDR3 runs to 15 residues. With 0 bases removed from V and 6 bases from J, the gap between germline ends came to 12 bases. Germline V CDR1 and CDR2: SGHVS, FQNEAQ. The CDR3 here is CASSLARNRVQPQHF. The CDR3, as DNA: TGTGCCAGCAGCTTAGCGCGAAACAGGGTTCAGCCCCAGCATTTT.

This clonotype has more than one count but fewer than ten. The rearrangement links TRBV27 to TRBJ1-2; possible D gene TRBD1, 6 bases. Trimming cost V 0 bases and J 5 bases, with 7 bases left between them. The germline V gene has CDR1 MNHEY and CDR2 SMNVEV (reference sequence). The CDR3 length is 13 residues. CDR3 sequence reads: CASSLSGGYGYTF. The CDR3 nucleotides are TGTGCCAGCAGTTTATCAGGGGGATATGGCTACACCTTC.

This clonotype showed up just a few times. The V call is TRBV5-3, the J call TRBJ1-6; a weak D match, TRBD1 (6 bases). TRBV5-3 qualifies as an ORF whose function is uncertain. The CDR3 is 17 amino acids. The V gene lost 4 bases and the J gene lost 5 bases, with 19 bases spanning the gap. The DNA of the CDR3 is TGTGCCAGAAGCCGGTTATTCAGGACAGTCAATAATTCACCCCTCCACTTT. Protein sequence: CARSRLFRTVNNSPLHF.

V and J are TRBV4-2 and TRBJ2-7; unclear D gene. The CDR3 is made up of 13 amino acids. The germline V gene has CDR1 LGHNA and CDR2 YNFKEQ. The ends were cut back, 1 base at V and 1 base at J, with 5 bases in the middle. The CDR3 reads CASSQAVSYEQYF. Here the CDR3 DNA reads TGTGCCAGCAGCCAAGCTGTGTCCTACGAGCAGTACTTC.

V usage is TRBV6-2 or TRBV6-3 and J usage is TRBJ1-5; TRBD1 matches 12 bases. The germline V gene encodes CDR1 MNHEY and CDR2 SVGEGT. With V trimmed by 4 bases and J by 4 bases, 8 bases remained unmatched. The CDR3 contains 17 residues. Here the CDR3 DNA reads TGTGCCAGCAGTTTGCGGGACAGGGGGCGTCGTAATCAGCCCCAGCATTTT. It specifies CASSLRDRGRRNQPQHF.

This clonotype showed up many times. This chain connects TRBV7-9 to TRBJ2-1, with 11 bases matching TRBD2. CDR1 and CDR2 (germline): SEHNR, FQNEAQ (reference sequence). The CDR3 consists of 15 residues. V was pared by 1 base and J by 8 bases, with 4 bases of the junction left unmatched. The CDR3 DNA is TGTGCCAGCAGCTTAGTAGCGGGGGGGCGCGATGAGCAGTTCTTC. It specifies CASSLVAGGRDEQFF.

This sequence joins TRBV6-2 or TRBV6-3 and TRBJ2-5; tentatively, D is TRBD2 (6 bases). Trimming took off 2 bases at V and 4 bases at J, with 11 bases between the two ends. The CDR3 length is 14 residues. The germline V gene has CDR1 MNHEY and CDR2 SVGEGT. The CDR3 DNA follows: TGTGCCAGCAGTTACATCCAGGGAGGAGAGACCCAGTACTTC. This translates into CASSYIQGGETQYF.

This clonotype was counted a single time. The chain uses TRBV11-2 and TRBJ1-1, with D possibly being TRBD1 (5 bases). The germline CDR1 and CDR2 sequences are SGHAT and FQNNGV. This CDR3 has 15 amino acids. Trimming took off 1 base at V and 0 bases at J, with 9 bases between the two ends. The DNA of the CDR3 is TGTGCCAGCAGCTTAGTTGAGGGGATGAACACTGAAGCTTTCTTT. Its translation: CASSLVEGMNTEAFF.

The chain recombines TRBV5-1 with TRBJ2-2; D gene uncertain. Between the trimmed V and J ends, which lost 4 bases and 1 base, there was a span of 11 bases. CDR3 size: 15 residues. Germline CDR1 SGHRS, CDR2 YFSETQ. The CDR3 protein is CASSPWWENTGELFF. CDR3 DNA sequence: TGCGCCAGCAGCCCTTGGTGGGAGAACACCGGGGAGCTGTTTTTT. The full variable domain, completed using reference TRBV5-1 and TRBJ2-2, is KAGVTQTPRYLIKTRGQQVTLSCSPISGHRSVSWYQQTPGQGLQFLFEYFSETQRNKGNFPGRFSGRQFSNSRSEMNVSTLELGDSALYLCASSPWWENTGELFFGEGSRLTVL.